The 27 T cell receptor beta chains in this list originate from one sample, sequenced in a study of T cells in Graves' hyperthyroidism and ophthalmopathy. TCR beta CDR3 sequences were amplified from RNA transcripts. The HTBI primer set was used in a first-round RT-PCR of the TCR CDR3. TCRdb called the multiplex PCR reads again in MiXCR, with one record for every CDR3 protein. Here the sample spans approximately 560,000 distinct CDR3 sequences, about 45% being singletons. Source material: peripheral blood or thyroid tissue (not recorded which). These receptors all come from a woman under 30 with Graves' hyperthyroidism.

The DNA of the CDR3 is TGTGCCAGCAGCTTAGCAGGAGGGTACGCTGAAGCTTTCTTT. Its translation is CASSLAGGYAEAFF. The V call is TRBV7-9, the J call TRBJ1-1; no firm D call. CDR1 is SEHNR and CDR2 is FQNEAQ in the germline V gene (reference sequence). The CDR3 runs 14 residues. V was trimmed by 0 bases and J by 6 bases, leaving 11 bases between them.

This clonotype was observed many times. The rearrangement links TRBV29-1 to TRBJ1-3; weak D call: TRBD1 (5 bases). Per germline, CDR1 SQVTM and CDR2 ANQGSEA. This CDR3 region has 13 residues. Trimming left V 4 bases short and J 1 base short, with 8 bases between. In DNA, the CDR3 is TGCAGCGTTGGGGACGAATCTGGAAACACCATATATTTT. Translating gives CSVGDESGNTIYF. Based on the CDR3 plus reference TRBV29-1 and TRBJ1-3, the full variable domain is SAVISQKPSRDICQRGTSLTIQCQVDSQVTMMFWYRQQPGQSLTLIATANQGSEATYESGFVIDKFPISRPNLTFSTLTVSNMSPEDSSIYLCSVGDESGNTIYFGEGSWLTVV.

This clonotype has a single count. The CDR3 is CASSSTGLIETQYF. CDR3 in DNA: TGTGCCAGCAGCTCCACGGGGCTGATAGAGACCCAGTACTTC. V is TRBV9 and J is TRBJ2-5, with D perhaps assigned TRBD1 or TRBD2 (5 bases each). The CDR3 runs to 14 residues. Germline values: CDR1 SGDLS, CDR2 YYNGEE. V was clipped by 4 bases and J by 4 bases, with 14 bases between them.

This clonotype was detected ten times or more. This chain links TRBV7-2 with TRBJ2-5; weak D call: TRBD1 (5 bases). Germline CDR1 is SGHTA and CDR2 is FQGNSA. V gave up 2 bases and J gave up 3 bases, with 10 bases separating them. This CDR3 spans 14 amino acids. CDR3 nucleotide sequence: TGTGCCAGCAGCTTAACCGGCAGGGAAGAGACCCAGTACTTC. Translating gives CASSLTGREETQYF.

On this clonotype itself: It may be a read error: a sequence one base away is much more abundant. The chain has TRBV10-3 and TRBJ1-5; D gene ambiguous. Per germline, CDR1 ENHRY and CDR2 SYGVKD. The CDR3 totals 15 residues. Here the CDR3 DNA reads TGTGCCATCGGGGAGGGTGTGTTCAGCAATCAGCCCCGGCATTTT. Amino acids: CAIGEGVFSNQPRHF.

The J gene is TRBJ1-5, the V gene TRBV24-1, with a weak D call TRBD1 (6 bases). Germline V gives CDR1 KGHDR, CDR2 SFDVKD. The CDR3 totals 11 residues. V lost 12 bases to trimming and J lost 7 bases, with 12 bases between them. The CDR3 here is CAVGGGQPQHF. In nucleotides, the CDR3 is TGTGCCGTGGGGGGCGGGCAGCCCCAGCATTTT.

This clonotype was observed at least ten times. This chain links TRBV7-6 with TRBJ1-5; D is uncertain. The CDR3 extends over 15 amino acids. Germline V gene sequence: CDR1 SGHVS, CDR2 FNYEAQ. V was clipped by 1 base and J by 0 bases, with 7 bases between them. In DNA form, the CDR3 reads TGTGCCAGCAGCTTAGACAGCTTTAGCAATCAGCCCCAGCATTTT. It yields the protein CASSLDSFSNQPQHF.

For this clonotype: Given the absence of the conserved phenylalanine or tryptophan at the CDR3 end, a read error is likely. The limits of the CDR3 on the DNA are not certain, so only TCRdb's listed CDR3 is given. This chain connects TRBV14 to TRBJ1-4. The CDR3 length is 10 residues, termini included. Germline CDR1 SGHDN, CDR2 FVKESK. CDR3 protein: CASSQGSASG.

The chain is built from TRBV20-1 and TRBJ2-5; D possibly corresponds to TRBD2 (6 bases). Trimming took off 0 bases at V and 4 bases at J, with 15 bases between the two ends. The V gene's germline CDR1 is DFQATT and CDR2 SNEGSKA (reference sequence). The CDR3 has 15 residues. CDR3 nucleotides: TGCAGTGCTAGAGATCCACAAGCGGGCAGAGAGACCCAGTACTTC. It specifies CSARDPQAGRETQYF.

The chain uses TRBV4-2 and TRBJ1-1; D gene uncertain. V was trimmed by 0 bases and J by 4 bases, leaving 12 bases between them. The CDR3 runs 15 residues. Germline-derived CDR1 and CDR2 are LGHNA and YNFKEQ. CDR3 in DNA: TGTGCCAGCAGCCAAGATGTTCCGGGAATCACTGAAGCTTTCTTT. Protein product: CASSQDVPGITEAFF.

The chain carries TRBV29-1 and TRBJ1-1; D remains unclear. The CDR3 length is 12 residues. V gave up 4 bases and J gave up 3 bases, with 9 bases separating them. Per the germline V gene, CDR1 is SQVTM and CDR2 is ANQGSEA. The CDR3 DNA follows: TGCAGCGTTGGGTCCGGGGACACTGAAGCTTTCTTT. It codes for CSVGSGDTEAFF.

CDR3 DNA sequence: TGTGCCAGCAGCTTAGAGGACAGGACCAACCCTGAAGCTTTCTTT. It codes for CASSLEDRTNPEAFF. This rearrangement joins TRBV7-2 to TRBJ1-1, with 7 bases fitting TRBD1. The CDR3 sequence is 15 residues long. The V segment lost 1 base and the J segment 6 bases; nucleotides outside the gene matches: 8. The germline V gene has CDR1 SGHTA and CDR2 FQGNSA.

The V call is TRBV11-1, the J call TRBJ2-1, with D uncertain. Trimming left V 4 bases short and J 3 bases short, with 7 bases between. The germline V gene encodes CDR1 SGHAT and CDR2 FQDESV (reference sequence). The CDR3 totals 13 residues. As DNA, the CDR3 is TGTGCCAGCAGCTCAAGGAGCTACAATGAGCAGTTCTTC. Protein sequence: CASSSRSYNEQFF.

The V and J genes are TRBV4-2 and TRBJ2-7; tentatively, D is TRBD2 (6 bases). Germline V lookup: CDR1 LGHNA, CDR2 YNFKEQ. V lost 0 bases, J lost 6 bases, and 15 bases lay in between. The CDR3 contains 15 residues. CDR3 region: CASSQDGGQGREQYF. The CDR3 bases are TGTGCCAGCAGCCAAGATGGAGGGCAGGGCCGCGAGCAGTACTTC.

To note about this clonotype: It may be a read error: a sequence one base away is much more abundant. The rearrangement links TRBV29-1 to TRBJ2-7, with D possibly called TRBD1 or TRBD2 (7 bases each). Deletions cut 3 bases from V and 12 bases from J, with 15 bases between. This CDR3 spans 11 amino acids. The V gene's germline CDR1 is SQVTM and CDR2 ANQGSEA. The CDR3 is CSVERERGRYF. CDR3 nucleotide sequence: TGCAGCGTTGAGCGGGAGAGGGGGCGGTACTTC.

This clonotype occurred once. The chain joins TRBV7-9 to TRBJ1-3; D not certain. With 5 bases removed from V and 5 bases from J, the gap between germline ends came to 10 bases. Germline V CDR1 and CDR2: SEHNR, FQNEAQ (reference sequence). The CDR3 has 13 amino acids. CDR3 loop: CASSPSPRNTIYF. The DNA for the CDR3 is TGTGCCAGCAGCCCGAGCCCCAGAAACACCATATATTTT.

This clonotype was recorded many times. The chain links TRBV24-1 to TRBJ1-2; tentative D call: TRBD1 (6 bases). From germline, CDR1 is KGHDR and CDR2 SFDVKD. Trimming pared 3 bases from V and 1 base from J, leaving 11 bases between. This CDR3 contains 15 residues. This chain's CDR3 is CATSDGGAFNYGYTF. In DNA, the CDR3 is TGTGCCACCAGTGATGGGGGGGCGTTTAACTATGGCTACACCTTC.

This chain uses TRBV24-1 with TRBJ2-2; 11 nucleotides match TRBD2. The V segment lost 5 bases and the J segment 0 bases; nucleotides outside the gene matches: 7. Per the germline V gene, CDR1 is KGHDR and CDR2 is SFDVKD. The CDR3 spans 18 residues. The CDR3 DNA follows: TGTGCCACCAGTGGTCCGGGACTAGCGGTCGCGAACACCGGGGAGCTGTTTTTT. Protein sequence: CATSGPGLAVANTGELFF.

A few counts support this clonotype. The chain combines TRBV7-6 with TRBJ1-1, with unresolved D. The germline CDR1 and CDR2 sequences are SGHVS and FNYEAQ. Trimming removed 5 bases from V and 11 bases from J, with 15 bases in between. CDR3 length equals 12 residues. The DNA of the CDR3 is TGTGCCAGCAGCCAAGATACGGGCGCGGCTTTCTTT. Encoded protein: CASSQDTGAAFF.

This sequence joins TRBV12-3 or TRBV12-4 and TRBJ1-6, with a possible D match to TRBD1 (5 bases). The CDR3 spans 14 residues. V was pared by 6 bases and J by 6 bases, with 12 bases between. CDR3 in amino acids: CASSHRDSNSPLHF. The CDR3 DNA sequence: TGTGCCAGCAGCCACCGGGACTCTAATTCACCCCTCCACTTT.

This chain joins TRBV2 and TRBJ1-6; D gene uncertain. Trimming left V 6 bases short and J 7 bases short, with 13 bases between. This CDR3 has 14 amino acids. Germline-derived CDR1 and CDR2 are SNHLY and FYNNEI. CDR3 in DNA: TGTGCCAGCAGCCAGGCAGGAATCAATTCACCCCTCCACTTT. It encodes CASSQAGINSPLHF.

This clonotype was detected a few times. The CDR3 protein is CASSYWGNEKLFF. The CDR3 coding sequence is TGTGCCAGCAGTTACTGGGGGAATGAAAAACTGTTTTTT. The rearrangement uses TRBV6-5 and TRBJ1-4, with D possibly matching TRBD1 (5 bases). With 1 base removed from V and 5 bases from J, the gap between germline ends came to 5 bases. CDR1 and CDR2 from the germline V gene are MNHEY and SVGAGI. CDR3 length: 13 amino acids.

This clonotype was counted many times. The chain joins TRBV24-1 to TRBJ2-5, with D unresolved. Trimming stripped 6 bases from V and 1 base from J, with 11 bases between. CDR3 length: 14 amino acids. In germline, CDR1 is KGHDR, CDR2 SFDVKD. In nucleotides, the CDR3 is TGTGCCACCAGTAGGCTCAGGACCCAAGAGACCCAGTACTTC. This translates into CATSRLRTQETQYF.

V gene TRBV2 combines with J gene TRBJ1-1, with D hard to call. CDR1 SNHLY and CDR2 FYNNEI come from the germline V gene. Between the trimmed V and J ends, which lost 6 bases and 8 bases, there was a span of 16 bases. The CDR3 is 13 amino acids. CDR3 nucleotides: TGTGCCAGCAGCCAAGATCGGGAGGTGGAAGCTTTCTTT. It encodes CASSQDREVEAFF.

This clonotype was found a few times. The rearrangement uses TRBV24-1 and TRBJ2-5, with 7 bases that match TRBD1. Near its end, the DNA agrees better with TRBJ2-1, so the J call may be wrong. CDR1 KGHDR and CDR2 SFDVKD come from the germline V gene. This CDR3 is built from 11 residues. CDR3 protein: CAIRQGGQQFF. CDR3 DNA sequence: TGTGCCATCAGACAGGGCGGACAGCAGTTCTTC.

This clonotype showed up many times. V usage is TRBV10-3 and J usage is TRBJ1-1; D possibly corresponds to TRBD1 (6 bases). Germline V lookup: CDR1 ENHRY, CDR2 SYGVKD. Trimming took 10 bases from V and 10 from J, leaving 28 bases between them. This CDR3 is 15 amino acids long. CDR3 protein: CATLPRGEAGVPAFF. The CDR3 region has the DNA TGTGCCACCCTCCCTAGGGGGGAGGCAGGGGTGCCAGCTTTCTTT.

In its sample, this clonotype was seen once. This may come from a read error, since a much larger clone is one base off. The V call is TRBV19, the J call TRBJ1-5; 8 bases map to TRBD1. The germline V gene has CDR1 LNHDA and CDR2 SQIVND (reference sequence). CDR3 length: 14 residues. The CDR3 sequence is CASSGQGGGQPQRF. Written as DNA, the CDR3 is TGTGCCAGTAGTGGACAGGGTGGAGGGCAGCCCCAGCGTTTT.